The rows below give T cell receptor beta chains drawn from one sample of a study of blood T cell repertoires in COVID-19. Sequenced by immunoSEQ multiplex PCR; TCRdb stores in-frame clones only, minus some. The sample has under 200,000 clones; approximately 86% are singletons. Source material: peripheral blood. Every receptor here comes from a man aged 45-65 years with active or convalescent COVID-19. The CDR3 runs from the conserved cysteine through the conserved F or W. D genes are given only for firm matches. Size tells how often a clone was seen (once, few, many) or the class of an expanded clone, and some rows leave it out.

>TRBV30|TRBJ1-6|TRBD1|-|14
TGTGCCTGGGACAGGGACTACCTTAATTCACCCCTCCACTTT
CAWDRDYLNSPLHF
>TRBV7-3|TRBJ1-3|TRBD1|-|15
TGTGCCAGCAGCCCGGCCGGGACAGAAGGAAACACCATATATTTT
CASSPAGTEGNTIYF
>TRBV5-5|TRBJ2-7|-|-|15
TGTGCCAGCAGCTTGTTGGGGGACGGGAGCTACGAGCAGTACTTC
CASSLLGDGSYEQYF
>TRBV6-5|TRBJ2-7|TRBD2|-|12
TGTGCCACAAGTCGCGGGAGCTACGAGCAGTACTTC
CATSRGSYEQYF
>TRBV11-2|TRBJ2-1|TRBD2|many|17
TGTGCCAGCAGCTTGGGGTCGGGCGGGGGGCGGTACAATGAGCAGTTCTTC
CASSLGSGGGRYNEQFF
>TRBV7-3|TRBJ2-1|-|-|15
TGTGCCAGCAGCGCCGGGTGGGGGCTATACAATGAGCAGTTCTTC
CASSAGWGLYNEQFF
>TRBV7-2|TRBJ2-7|TRBD2|-|18
TGTGCCAGCAGCTTAGTGGGACTAGCGGGAGGTAGCTCCTACGAGCAGTACTTC
CASSLVGLAGGSSYEQYF
>TRBV7-3|TRBJ2-1|-|-|16
TGTGCCAGCAGCACGTCCGGGACACGGGCTCTGGGGGAGCAGTTCTTC
CASSTSGTRALGEQFF
>TRBV6-5|TRBJ2-7|TRBD1|-|15
TGTGCCAGCAGTTACTCGTGGGACAGGTACTACGAGCAGTACTTC
CASSYSWDRYYEQYF
>TRBV4-3|TRBJ2-2|-|-|16
TGCGCCAGCAGCCACGGGGGAACAGGGGCGGCCGGGGAGCTGTTTTTT
CASSHGGTGAAGELFF
>TRBV28|TRBJ2-1|-|-|12
TGTGCCAGCAGTTTCATGCGGGGCTATCAGTTCTTC
CASSFMRGYQFF
>TRBV5-4|TRBJ2-5|TRBD1|-|14
TGTGCCAGCAGCTCGGGACAGGACAAAGAGACCCAGTACTTC
CASSSGQDKETQYF
>TRBV4-2|TRBJ1-6|-|-|16
TGTGCCAGCAGCCAAGATTGGGGGGAAAGAGATTCACCCCTCCACTTT
CASSQDWGERDSPLHF
>TRBV27|TRBJ1-1|-|-|17
TGTGCCAGCAGTCCGACCTCGGGACACCGAATCAACACTGAAGCTTTCTTT
CASSPTSGHRINTEAFF
>TRBV6-5|TRBJ1-2|TRBD1|-|14
TGTGCCAGCAGGATGACAGGGTCTGCCTATGGCTACACCTTC
CASRMTGSAYGYTF
>TRBV18|TRBJ1-1|TRBD1|-|15
TGTGCCAGCTCACCGGGGACAGGGCAGAACACTGAAGCTTTCTTT
CASSPGTGQNTEAFF
>TRBV15|TRBJ2-3|TRBD1|-|16
TGTGCCACCAGCGGACGACAGGGGGCTTTATCAGATACGCAGTATTTT
CATSGRQGALSDTQYF
>TRBV3-1/TRBV3-2|TRBJ2-7|TRBD1|-|15
TGTGCCAGCAGCCAAGCCGGGACAGGGACCTACGAGCAGTACTTC
CASSQAGTGTYEQYF
>TRBV3-1/TRBV3-2|TRBJ1-1|-|-|16
TGTGCCAGCAGCCATCCCCCGGGCGGGCTGAACACTGAAGCTTTCTTT
CASSHPPGGLNTEAFF
>TRBV20-1|TRBJ2-7|TRBD2|-|15
TGCAGTGCTAGTTTAGCGGGGGGCAGGGCCTACGAGCAGTACTTC
CSASLAGGRAYEQYF
>TRBV6-1|TRBJ1-5|-|-|11
TGTGCCAGCAGTGAACGTCAGCCCCAGCATTTT
CASSERQPQHF
>TRBV27|TRBJ2-2|TRBD1|-|17
TGTGCCAGCAGCCACCCCGGGGGACAGGGGGGGACCGGGGAGCTGTTTTTT
CASSHPGGQGGTGELFF
>TRBV4-2|TRBJ2-2|-|-|18
TGTGCCAGCAGCCAGCATTCCGGAGGTAGCGGGAACACCGGGGAGCTGTTTTTT
CASSQHSGGSGNTGELFF
>TRBV6-5|TRBJ1-4|-|-|12
TGTGCCAGCGCAGGGTGGGAAGAAAAACTGTTTTTT
CASAGWEEKLFF
>TRBV11-3|TRBJ2-1|TRBD1|-|15
TGTGCCAGCAGTAGGGGACAGGGGTCGAACAATGAGCAGTTCTTC
CASSRGQGSNNEQFF
>TRBV7-3|TRBJ2-1|-|-|16
TGTGCCAGCAGCTTATTTGGGGCGGGACGGCGGGATGAGCAGTTCTTC
CASSLFGAGRRDEQFF
>TRBV5-1|TRBJ1-4|-|-|14
TGCGCCAGCAGCCCGCCGGGGAACGGTGAAAAACTGTTTTTT
CASSPPGNGEKLFF
>TRBV7-7|TRBJ2-3|TRBD2|-|16
TGTGCTAGCAGTAAGCGGGGAATAGCTACTACAGATACGCAGTATTTT
CASSKRGIATTDTQYF
>TRBV4-2|TRBJ2-5|-|-|15
TGTGCCAGCAGCCAAGATCACGGGGTTAAAGAGACCCAGTACTTC
CASSQDHGVKETQYF
>TRBV29-1|TRBJ2-7|TRBD1|-|14
TGCAGCGTGGTCGGGACAGGGACCTCCCACGAGCAGTACTTC
CSVVGTGTSHEQYF
>TRBV3-1/TRBV3-2|TRBJ2-5|TRBD2|-|15
TGTGCCAGCAGCCAAGTGGGGAGGGCGGGGGAGACCCAGTACTTC
CASSQVGRAGETQYF
>TRBV6-2/TRBV6-3|TRBJ2-7|-|-|15
TGTGCCAGCAGTCCACTAGCTGTTCACCGCCACGAGCAGTACTTC
CASSPLAVHRHEQYF
>TRBV10-3|TRBJ1-1|-|-|14
TGTGCCATCAGTGACCGGGATCAGAACACTGAAGCTTTCTTT
CAISDRDQNTEAFF
>TRBV14|TRBJ2-3|-|-|14
TGTGCCAGCAGCCAAGATGATTGGCGGGATACGCAGTATTTT
CASSQDDWRDTQYF
>TRBV7-2|TRBJ2-5|-|few|14
TGTGCCAGCAGCAGACAGACGGCCCAAGAGACCCAGTACTTC
CASSRQTAQETQYF
>TRBV4-2|TRBJ1-5|-|-|15
TGTGCCAGCAGCCAAGAATTCGGACAAAATCAGCCCCAGCATTTT
CASSQEFGQNQPQHF
>TRBV13|TRBJ1-1|-|-|15
TGTGCCAGCCTTATATCAGGGGATCTGAACACTGAAGCTTTCTTT
CASLISGDLNTEAFF
>TRBV5-6|TRBJ2-7|TRBD1|-|14
TGTGCCAGTACCTCCGGGACAGATTCCTACGAGCAGTACTTC
CASTSGTDSYEQYF
>TRBV2|TRBJ1-3|-|-|15
TGTGCCAGCAGTGAAGCGCCCAGCTCTGGAAACACCATATATTTT
CASSEAPSSGNTIYF
>TRBV19|TRBJ2-3|TRBD2|few|14
TGTGCCAGGGTCTGGGCGGGAGCTCCAGATACGCAGTATTTT
CARVWAGAPDTQYF
>TRBV5-8|TRBJ1-4|TRBD1|-|15
TGTGCCAGCAGCAGACCGGACAGGAAAGAGGAAAAACTGTTTTTT
CASSRPDRKEEKLFF
>TRBV24-1|TRBJ1-5|-|-|14
TGTGCCACCAGTGAAATCGGCGGTAATCAGCCCCAGCATTTT
CATSEIGGNQPQHF
>TRBV6-5|TRBJ1-1|-|-|16
TGTGCCAGCAGTTACGGGTCAGGAACCGGGGGTACTGAAGCTTTCTTT
CASSYGSGTGGTEAFF
>TRBV27|TRBJ1-6|-|-|16
TGTGCCAGCAGTTCCCAAAAACAGGGTATTAATTCACCCCTCCACTTT
CASSSQKQGINSPLHF
>TRBV25-1|TRBJ1-1|TRBD1|-|14
TGTGCCAGCAGCCAAACAGGGGTGGGCACTGAAGCTTTCTTT
CASSQTGVGTEAFF
>TRBV24-1|TRBJ2-3|-|-|21
TGTGCCACCACCTTAAACAGGGAGCCCAGGGTGATTCTCCCCCTCACAGATACGCAGTATTTT
CATTLNREPRVILPLTDTQYF
>TRBV7-6|TRBJ2-2|TRBD1|few|16
TGTGCCAGCAGCTTAGCGGGACAGGGGGCTTCCGGGGAGCTGTTTTTT
CASSLAGQGASGELFF
>TRBV18|TRBJ2-3|-|-|14
TGTGCCAGCTCACCACCGGTCCAGTCAGATACGCAGTATTTT
CASSPPVQSDTQYF
>TRBV10-3|TRBJ2-3|TRBD2|-|16
TGTGCCATCAGTGAGTATGGCGGGGGGGCAACAGATACGCAGTATTTT
CAISEYGGGATDTQYF
>TRBV5-1|TRBJ2-1|TRBD1|-|13
TGCGCCAGCACGACAGGGTCGGGCAATGAGCAGTTCTTC
CASTTGSGNEQFF
>TRBV6-5|TRBJ1-1|-|-|14
TGTGCCAGCAGTTACAGAACAGGTAACACTGAAGCTTTCTTT
CASSYRTGNTEAFF
>TRBV18|TRBJ1-2|-|-|14
TGTGCCAGCTCACCGCTCCCACAGAACTATGGCTACACCTTC
CASSPLPQNYGYTF
>TRBV21-1|TRBJ1-2|-|few|17
TGTGCCAGCAGCAAAGTCCCCGCTACCGTGGCCCAGGATGGCTACACCTTC
CASSKVPATVAQDGYTF
>TRBV5-1|TRBJ1-4|-|-|11
TGCGCCAGCAGCGAGGGTGAAAAACTGTTTTTT
CASSEGEKLFF
>TRBV4-3|TRBJ2-1|TRBD1|-|17
TGCGCCAGCAGCCACGAGGTGGGGACAGGGGGAAACAATGAGCAGTTCTTC
CASSHEVGTGGNNEQFF